Below, 3 T cell receptor beta chains from the same sample are listed, as sequenced in a study of T cell responses to AZD1222 COVID-19 vaccine. The repertoire was sequenced with immunoSEQ multiplex PCR; TCRdb's copy has only in-frame clones and lacks some. Of roughly 150,000 clones in the sample, under 95% were seen once. The sample here was peripheral blood, taken on day 0 of AZD1222 vaccination. Source of these receptors: an adult in good health.

This clone turned up a few times. The chain carries TRBV10-3 and TRBJ1-5; 7 bases map to TRBD1. V lost 10 bases to trimming and J lost 4 bases; unmatched junction nucleotides: 7. Germline assignment: CDR1 ENHRY and CDR2 SYGVKD. The CDR3 sequence is 13 residues long. Here the CDR3 DNA reads TGTGCCACGAACGACAGGGTGAATCAGCCCCAGCATTTT. It specifies CATNDRVNQPQHF.

The V and J genes are TRBV28 and TRBJ2-2; D might be TRBD2 (7 bases). The ends were cut back, 3 bases at V and 4 bases at J, with 12 bases in the middle. Germline V gene data show CDR1 as MDHEN and CDR2 as SYDVKM. The CDR3 has 15 residues. In DNA, the CDR3 is TGTGCCAGCAGTTTGGGGGGGGCCGGCACCGGGGAGCTGTTTTTT. This translates into CASSLGGAGTGELFF.

This CDR3 reads CASSLYGTVNTGELFF. CDR3 sequence (DNA): TGTGCCAGCAGCTTATACGGGACAGTTAACACCGGGGAGCTGTTTTTT. This rearrangement joins TRBV7-3 to TRBJ2-2, with 7 bases identical to TRBD1. The CDR3 consists of 16 residues. Germline V lookup: CDR1 SGHTA, CDR2 FQGTGA. V dropped 2 bases and J dropped 2; count of bases not matched to a gene: 5.